Below, one T cell receptor (beta chain) is given with its context. Its antigen is not known. This entry belongs to a study of yellow fever vaccine responses in identical twins. Notes on the study in general: Reported findings indicate that twins' vaccine T cell responses seemed partially convergent, partially personalized.

TCRdb reprocessed the RT-PCR reads via MiXCR and lists one record per CDR3 protein. Of under 4,000 distinct CDR3 sequences in the sample, more than 70% are singletons; the top ten hold under 3%. Deletions cut 3 bases from V and 0 bases from J, with 3 bases between. The CDR3 is made up of 13 amino acids. Looked up from germline, CDR1 is KGHSH and CDR2 is LQKENI. The chain combines TRBV18 with TRBJ2-1; D ambiguous. This clonotype was sampled from a woman between 18 and 29 years old who received the yellow fever vaccine. The sequencing used T cells from blood (PBMCs), unsorted or a sorted subset (not recorded which), collected before or after yellow fever vaccination (not recorded which). CDR3 residues: CASSPASYNEQFF. The DNA of the CDR3 is TGTGCCAGCTCACCCGCCTCCTACAATGAGCAGTTCTTC.